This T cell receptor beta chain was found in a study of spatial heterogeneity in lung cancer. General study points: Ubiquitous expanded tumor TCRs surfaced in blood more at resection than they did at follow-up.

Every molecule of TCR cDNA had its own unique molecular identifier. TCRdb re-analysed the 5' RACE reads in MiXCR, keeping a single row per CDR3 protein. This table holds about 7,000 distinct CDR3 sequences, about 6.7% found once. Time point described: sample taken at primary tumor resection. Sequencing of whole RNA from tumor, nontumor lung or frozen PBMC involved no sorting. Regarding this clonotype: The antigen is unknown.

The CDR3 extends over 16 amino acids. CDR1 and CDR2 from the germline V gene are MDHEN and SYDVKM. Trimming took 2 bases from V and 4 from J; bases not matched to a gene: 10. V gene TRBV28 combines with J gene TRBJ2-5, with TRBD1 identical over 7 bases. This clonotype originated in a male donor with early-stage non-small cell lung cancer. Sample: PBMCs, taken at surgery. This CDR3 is CASSLGDSAGRETQYF. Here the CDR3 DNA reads TGTGCCAGCAGTTTAGGGGACAGTGCCGGCAGAGAGACCCAGTACTTC.